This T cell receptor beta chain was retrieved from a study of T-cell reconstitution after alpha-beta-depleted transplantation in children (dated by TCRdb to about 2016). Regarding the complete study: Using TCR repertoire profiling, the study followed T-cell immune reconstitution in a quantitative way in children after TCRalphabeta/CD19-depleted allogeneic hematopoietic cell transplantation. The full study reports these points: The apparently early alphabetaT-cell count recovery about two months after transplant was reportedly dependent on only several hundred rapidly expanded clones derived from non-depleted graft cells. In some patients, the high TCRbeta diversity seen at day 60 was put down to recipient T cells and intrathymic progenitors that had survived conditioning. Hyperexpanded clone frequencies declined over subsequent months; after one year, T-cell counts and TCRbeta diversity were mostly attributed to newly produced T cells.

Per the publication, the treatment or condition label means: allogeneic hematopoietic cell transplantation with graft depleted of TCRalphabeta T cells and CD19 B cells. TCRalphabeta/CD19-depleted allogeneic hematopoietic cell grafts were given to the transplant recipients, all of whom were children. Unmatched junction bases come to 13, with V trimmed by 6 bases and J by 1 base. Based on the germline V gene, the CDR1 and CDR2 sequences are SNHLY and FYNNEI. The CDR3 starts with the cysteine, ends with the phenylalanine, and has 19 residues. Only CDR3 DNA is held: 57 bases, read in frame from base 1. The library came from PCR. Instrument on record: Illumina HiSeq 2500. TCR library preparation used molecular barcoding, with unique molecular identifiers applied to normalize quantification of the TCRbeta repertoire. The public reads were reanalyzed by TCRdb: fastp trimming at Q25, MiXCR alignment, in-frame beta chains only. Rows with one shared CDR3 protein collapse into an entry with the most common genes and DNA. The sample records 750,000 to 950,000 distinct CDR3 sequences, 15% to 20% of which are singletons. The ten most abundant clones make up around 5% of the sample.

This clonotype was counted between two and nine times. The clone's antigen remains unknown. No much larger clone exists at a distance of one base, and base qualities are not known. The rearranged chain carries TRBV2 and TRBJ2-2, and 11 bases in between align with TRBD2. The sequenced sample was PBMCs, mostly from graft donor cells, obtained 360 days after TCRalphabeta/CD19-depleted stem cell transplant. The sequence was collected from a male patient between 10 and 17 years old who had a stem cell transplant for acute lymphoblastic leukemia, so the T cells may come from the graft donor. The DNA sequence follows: TGTGCCAGCAGCGACGAAACTAGCGGGAGTCTTAAGAACACCGGGGAGCTGTTTTTT. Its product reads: CASSDETSGSLKNTGELFF. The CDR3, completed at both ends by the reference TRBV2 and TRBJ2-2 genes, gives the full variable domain EPEVTQTPSHQVTQMGQEVILRCVPISNHLYFYWYRQILGQKVEFLVSFYNNEISEKSEIFDDQFSVERPDGSNFTLKIRSTKLEDSAMYFCASSDETSGSLKNTGELFFGEGSRLTVL.